This T cell receptor beta chain was sequenced during a study of cytomegalovirus exposure and HLA in healthy donors. CDR3 size: 17 residues. Germline values: CDR1 SGHTA, CDR2 FQGNSA. Trimming took 5 bases from V and 2 from J, leaving 21 bases between them. PCR amplification relied on 60 Vbeta primers (plus 13 Jbeta primers). Only in-frame clones appear in the TCRdb table, and some are missing; sequencing was by immunoSEQ multiplex PCR. Among roughly 120,000 clones listed, about 79% were seen once. About this clone itself: Its antigen is unknown.

Study results and limitations: DRB1 had the most TCR associations and HLA-C the fewest, a later analysis found, with rates varying by HLA locus.

Sampled while nominally healthy, donors likely had unrecorded immune exposures. The TCR sequence derives from a woman younger than 30 in good health and CMV-seropositive. The rearrangement joins TRBV7-2 to TRBJ1-1, with D perhaps matching TRBD1 (6 bases). Material for sequencing was PBMCs. CDR3 DNA: TGTGCCAGCAGCCCAGTCCGGCTTTCAGGGGTTAACACTGAAGCTTTCTTT. This codes for CASSPVRLSGVNTEAFF.